A selection of T cell receptor beta chains follows, all from one sample in a study of cytomegalovirus exposure and HLA in healthy donors. Some clones are missing from TCRdb's copy, which holds only in-frame ones; the method was immunoSEQ multiplex PCR. In the table there are a few hundred thousand clones, about 90% of which are singletons. The sequenced sample was PBMCs. These TCRs come from a man younger than 30 in good health and CMV-seropositive. The CDR3 runs from the conserved cysteine through the conserved F or W. D genes are given only for firm matches. Clone size, where shown, is once, few, many, or a class for clones that have expanded.

V	J	D	size	CDR3	DNA
TRBV6-5	TRBJ2-3	TRBD1	NA	CASRNDRVSTDTQYF	TGTGCCAGCAGAAACGACAGGGTGAGCACAGATACGCAGTATTTT
TRBV28	TRBJ2-7	NA	few	CASSLDGEQYF	TGTGCCAGCAGTCTCGACGGCGAGCAGTACTTC
TRBV28	TRBJ1-2	NA	NA	CASSSLWREDYGYTF	TGTGCCAGCAGTTCCCTCTGGAGGGAGGACTATGGCTACACCTTC
TRBV5-1	TRBJ2-7	TRBD1	NA	CASSEAGGSSREQYF	TGCGCCAGCAGCGAGGCAGGGGGCTCGTCGCGCGAGCAGTACTTC
TRBV28	TRBJ2-2	NA	once	CASSLLQGNTGELFF	TGTGCCAGCAGTTTATTACAGGGTAACACCGGGGAGCTGTTTTTT
TRBV5-1	TRBJ1-1	TRBD1	NA	CASSFTGGANTEAFF	TGCGCCAGCAGCTTTACAGGGGGGGCGAACACTGAAGCTTTCTTT
TRBV7-9	TRBJ2-7	NA	NA	CASSLRGDTTYEQYF	TGTGCCAGCAGCTTACGGGGGGACACGACCTACGAGCAGTACTTC
TRBV21-1	TRBJ2-7	NA	once	CASTNGQGSYEQYF	TGTGCCAGCACCAACGGACAGGGGTCCTACGAGCAGTACTTC
TRBV6-5	TRBJ2-7	NA	NA	CASSPTGRSSYEQYF	TGTGCCAGCAGCCCCACAGGTCGGAGCTCCTACGAGCAGTACTTC
TRBV4-3	TRBJ2-1	NA	NA	CASSQDSGTVSYNEQFF	TGCGCCAGCAGCCAAGATTCCGGGACCGTCTCCTACAATGAGCAGTTCTTC
TRBV9	TRBJ2-3	NA	NA	CASSEGAGAGTDTQYF	TGTGCCAGCAGTGAGGGGGCGGGAGCAGGCACAGATACGCAGTATTTT
TRBV11-3	TRBJ2-3	NA	NA	CASSAAGASTDTQYF	TGTGCCAGCAGCGCCGCAGGGGCGAGCACAGATACGCAGTATTTT